A single sample is the source of the 18 T cell receptor beta chains below, sequenced in a study of T-cell memory formation after mild COVID-19. TCRdb itself ran the 5' RACE reads through MiXCR, one entry per CDR3 protein. Of 240,000 or so distinct CDR3 sequences in the sample, roughly 10% were seen once. Sequencing was done on a sample of PBMCs or a T cell subset sorted from them (not recorded which). Receptors originate from a young man who had mild COVID-19 (a few samples of this study predate the infection). Cell type and time point are not known.

This clonotype was seen a handful of times. V gene TRBV7-8 combines with J gene TRBJ1-5, with a possible D match to TRBD1 (6 bases). The V gene's germline CDR1 is SGHVS and CDR2 FQNEAQ. The CDR3 spans 16 residues. Between the trimmed V and J ends, which lost 5 bases and 0 bases, there was a span of 14 bases. CDR3 sequence reads: CASSAYRVPSNQPQHF. DNA for the CDR3: TGTGCCAGCAGCGCGTACAGGGTACCTAGCAATCAGCCCCAGCATTTT.

This clonotype was found many times. The chain combines TRBV18 with TRBJ1-1; D is perhaps TRBD1 (6 bases). The CDR3 runs to 14 residues. The V end lost 10 bases, the J end lost 1 base, and 16 bases lay between the germline ends. CDR1 is KGHSH and CDR2 is LQKENI in the germline V gene. CDR3 residues: CATTGGGPNTEAFF. The CDR3 region has the DNA TGTGCCACTACCGGGGGGGGGCCGAACACTGAAGCTTTCTTT. The full variable domain, completed using reference TRBV18 and TRBJ1-1, is NAGVMQNPRHLVRRRGQEARLRCSPMKGHSHVYWYRQLPEEGLKFMVYLQKENIIDESGMPKERFSAEFPKEGPSILRIQQVVRGDSAAYFCATTGGGPNTEAFFGQGTRLTVV.

At least ten counts were recorded for this clonotype. V gene TRBV6-2 or TRBV6-3 combines with J gene TRBJ1-6; D uncertain. Per the germline V gene, CDR1 is MNHEY and CDR2 is SVGEGT. Deletions cut 2 bases from V and 10 bases from J, with 18 bases between. There are 16 residues in the CDR3. The CDR3 DNA reads as TGTGCCAGCAGTTACCCCCTTCAGGAGTCAGGATCACCCCTCCACTTT. Amino acid sequence: CASSYPLQESGSPLHF.

As for this clonotype: Its ends do not fully match the called genes, so a read error is possible. The chain recombines TRBV11-2 with TRBJ1-2; 7 nucleotides align to TRBD1. The CDR3 is 11 residues long. Germline assignment: CDR1 SGHAT and CDR2 FQNNGV. The DNA for the CDR3 is TGTGCCAGCAGCCGGGACAGCCGGTTTTCGTTC. Translated, it gives CASSRDSRFSF.

This clonotype was found many times. The chain combines TRBV6-5 with TRBJ1-4, with 7 bases aligning to TRBD1. This CDR3 has 15 amino acids. Losses at the gene ends were 3 bases for V and 4 bases for J; bases not matched to a gene: 5. Looked up from germline, CDR1 is MNHEY and CDR2 is SVGAGI. The CDR3: CASSYGDRDNEKLFF. DNA of the CDR3: TGTGCCAGCAGTTATGGAGACAGGGATAATGAAAAACTGTTTTTT.

J is TRBJ1-5 and V is TRBV4-1; TRBD1 matches 7 bases. Germline CDR1 reads MGHRA; CDR2 reads YSYEKL. There are 16 residues in the CDR3. Unmatched junction bases numbered 10, after V lost 4 bases and J lost 4 bases. The CDR3 here is CASSRVGQALNQPQHF. The CDR3 DNA is TGCGCCAGCAGCCGGGTCGGACAGGCCCTAAATCAGCCCCAGCATTTT.

This clonotype showed up many times. V is TRBV5-1 and J is TRBJ2-3, with D maybe TRBD2 (6 bases). The CDR3 runs 13 residues. V lost 4 bases and J 6 bases, leaving 12 bases between the germline ends. Germline assignment: CDR1 SGHRS and CDR2 YFSETQ. DNA of the CDR3: TGCGCCAGCAGCCCCCGGAGCGGGGATACGCAGTATTTT. Protein product: CASSPRSGDTQYF.

The genes are TRBV5-1 and TRBJ2-5; D tentatively fits TRBD1 or TRBD2 (5 bases each). Germline V gene sequence: CDR1 SGHRS, CDR2 YFSETQ. CDR3 length: 17 amino acids. The V gene lost 2 bases and the J gene lost 3 bases, with 20 bases spanning the gap. The CDR3 DNA reads as TGCGCCAGCAGCTTAAGATTGGTCTGGGACGGAAAAGAGACCCAGTACTTC. Amino acids: CASSLRLVWDGKETQYF.

As for this clonotype: A much larger clonotype is one base distant, so this may be a read error. The chain combines TRBV14 with TRBJ1-4; D not resolved. V lost 1 base and J lost 8, with 14 bases in between. Germline assignment: CDR1 SGHDN and CDR2 FVKESK. This CDR3 is 15 amino acids long. CDR3 amino acids: CASSQGARVGEKLFF. In DNA, the CDR3 is TGTGCCAGCAGCCAAGGGGCTCGGGTAGGCGAAAAACTGTTTTTT.

This clonotype was detected ten times or more. The V call is TRBV27, the J call TRBJ2-7; D is uncertain. Germline-derived CDR1 and CDR2 are MNHEY and SMNVEV (reference sequence). V lost 5 bases and J 3 bases, leaving 14 bases between the germline ends. The CDR3 totals 14 residues. The CDR3 is CASSPTLSVYEQYV. Written as DNA, the CDR3 is TGTGCCAGCAGTCCAACCCTCAGTGTCTACGAGCAGTACGTC.

In its sample, this clonotype was seen a few times. V is TRBV29-1 and J is TRBJ1-6; 10 bases fit TRBD1. The CDR3 contains 13 residues. The V segment lost 6 bases and the J segment 10 bases; nucleotides outside the gene matches: 6. Germline assignment: CDR1 SQVTM and CDR2 ANQGSEA. CDR3 loop: CSVRTGGSSPLHF. The CDR3 region has the DNA TGCAGCGTGAGGACAGGGGGGAGCTCACCCCTCCACTTT.

The chain combines TRBV5-6 with TRBJ2-7; TRBD1 aligns across 10 bases. Trimming cost V 3 bases and J 3 bases; bases outside gene matches: 6. The CDR3 totals 15 residues. Germline-derived CDR1 and CDR2 are SGHDT and YYEEEE. The CDR3: CASSSRQGANYEQYV. The CDR3 DNA sequence: TGTGCCAGCAGCTCCCGACAGGGGGCAAACTACGAGCAGTACGTC.

The chain uses TRBV5-1 and TRBJ2-7; a weak D match, TRBD2 (5 bases). CDR1 is SGHRS, CDR2 YFSETQ, per germline. The CDR3 consists of 16 residues. Trimming took off 0 bases at V and 4 bases at J, with 17 bases between the two ends. CDR3 DNA: TGCGCCAGCAGCTTGGCGCTGGGAGAAGCGGTGTACGAGCAGTACTTC. Its protein product is CASSLALGEAVYEQYF.

The chain carries TRBV24-1 and TRBJ2-3; 7 bases agree with TRBD2. CDR1 and CDR2 (germline): KGHDR, SFDVKD. The CDR3 sequence is 13 residues long. After removal of 9 bases from V and 2 bases from J, the junction contained 4 bases not matched to a gene. As DNA, the CDR3 is TGTGCCACCGGGGAGGGGTTCACAGATACGCAGTATTTT. Translation gives CATGEGFTDTQYF.

This clonotype was counted between two and nine times. V usage is TRBV5-1 and J usage is TRBJ2-1; D unclear. The CDR3 spans 15 residues. Germline loops: CDR1 SGHRS, CDR2 YFSETQ. Trimming took 4 bases from V and 7 from J, leaving 18 bases between them. CDR3 region: CASSIARPSRNEQFF. The CDR3 DNA follows: TGCGCCAGCAGCATCGCGAGACCCAGCCGGAATGAGCAGTTCTTC.

A few counts support this clonotype. This chain connects TRBV20-1 to TRBJ2-4; perhaps D is TRBD1 or TRBD2 (6 bases each). This CDR3 spans 13 amino acids. V gave up 7 bases and J gave up 0 bases, with 10 bases separating them. CDR1 is DFQATT and CDR2 is SNEGSKA in the germline V gene (reference sequence). The CDR3, as DNA: TGCAGTGGGGGGGCTCTAGCCAAAAACATTCAGTACTTC. Its protein product is CSGGALAKNIQYF.

This clonotype has just one count. The conserved final phenylalanine or tryptophan is absent from the CDR3, which likely points to a read error. The CDR3 here is CASSRLRLAIGETQYV. The CDR3 DNA reads TGTGCCAGCAGCCGCCTCAGGCTAGCGATAGGAGAGACCCAGTACGTC. The chain has TRBV7-2 and TRBJ2-5; D is possibly TRBD2 (6 bases). The CDR3 sequence is 16 residues long. The ends were cut back, 5 bases at V and 4 bases at J, with 20 bases in the middle. From germline, CDR1 is SGHTA and CDR2 FQGNSA.

A few counts support this clonotype. The chain recombines TRBV20-1 with TRBJ2-7; TRBD1 or TRBD2 may be the D gene (5 bases each). Germline loops: CDR1 DFQATT, CDR2 SNEGSKA (reference sequence). The V end lost 3 bases, the J end lost 4 bases, and 10 bases lay between the germline ends. The CDR3 is 12 residues long. Here the CDR3 DNA reads TGCAGTGCTAGCCGAGGGGTGTACGAGCAGTACTTC. Protein: CSASRGVYEQYF.